This T cell receptor beta chain was sequenced for a study of STAT3 mutations in large granular lymphocyte leukemia. Per the germline V gene, CDR1 is SGHVS and CDR2 is FNYEAQ. V lost 3 bases to trimming and J lost 4 bases; unmatched junction nucleotides: 1. The CDR3 is 13 residues long. The repertoire was sequenced with immunoSEQ multiplex PCR; TCRdb's copy has only in-frame clones and lacks some. This sample carries 35,000 or so clones, about 88% of them seen once, and the ten largest clones take approximately 0.42%. Notes on the study in general: Every T-cell large granular lymphocyte leukemia patient had at least one immunodominant TCR beta clonotype. Persisting codominant clonotypes may have hidden a small pathogenic clone.

In the case of this clone: Its specificity is not known.

The TCR sequence derives from a human donor with T large granular lymphocyte leukemia. Some clones in this sample may be carry-over from other donors' samples. Sequenced material: PBMCs. This rearrangement joins TRBV7-6 to TRBJ2-5; 8 nucleotides align to TRBD1. The CDR3 region has the DNA TGTGCCAGCAGCTTGGGACAGGTAGAGACCCAGTACTTC. Its protein product is CASSLGQVETQYF.